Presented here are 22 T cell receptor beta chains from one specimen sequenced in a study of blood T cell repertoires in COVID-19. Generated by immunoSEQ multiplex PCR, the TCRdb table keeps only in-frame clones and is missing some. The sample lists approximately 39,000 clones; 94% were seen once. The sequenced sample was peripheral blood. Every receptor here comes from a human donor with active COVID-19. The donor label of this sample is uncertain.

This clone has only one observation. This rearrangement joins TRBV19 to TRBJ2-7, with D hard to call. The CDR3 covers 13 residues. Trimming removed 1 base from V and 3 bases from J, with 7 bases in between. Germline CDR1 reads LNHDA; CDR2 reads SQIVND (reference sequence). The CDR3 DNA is TGTGCCAGTAGTATAGCCACAAGCTACGAGCAGTACTTC. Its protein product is CASSIATSYEQYF.

The CDR3: CATSDLGTPRPNTGELFF. The DNA for the CDR3 is TGTGCCACCAGTGACCTAGGGACACCGAGGCCGAACACCGGGGAGCTGTTTTTT. The chain has TRBV24-1 and TRBJ2-2; perhaps TRBD1 as D (6 bases). CDR3 length equals 18 residues. The germline CDR1 and CDR2 sequences are KGHDR and SFDVKD. V was shortened by 4 bases and J by 0 bases, with 17 bases between the two germline ends.

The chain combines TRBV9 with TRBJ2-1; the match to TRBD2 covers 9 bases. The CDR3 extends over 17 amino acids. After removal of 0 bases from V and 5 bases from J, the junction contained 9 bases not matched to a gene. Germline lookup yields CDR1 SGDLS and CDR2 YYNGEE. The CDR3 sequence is CASSVEDSGGFNNEQFF. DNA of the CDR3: TGTGCCAGCAGCGTAGAGGATAGCGGGGGCTTTAACAATGAGCAGTTCTTC. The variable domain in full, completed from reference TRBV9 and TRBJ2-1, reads DSGVTQTPKHLITATGQRVTLRCSPRSGDLSVYWYQQSLDQGLQFLIQYYNGEERAKGNILERFSAQQFPDLHSELNLSSLELGDSALYFCASSVEDSGGFNNEQFFGPGTRLTVL.

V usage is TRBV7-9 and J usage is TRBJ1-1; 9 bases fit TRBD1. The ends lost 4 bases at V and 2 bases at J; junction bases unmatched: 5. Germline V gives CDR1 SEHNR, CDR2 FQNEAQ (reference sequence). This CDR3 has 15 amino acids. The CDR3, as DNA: TGTGCCAGCAGCTGGGGGGACAGGGTCAACACTGAAGCTTTCTTT. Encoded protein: CASSWGDRVNTEAFF.

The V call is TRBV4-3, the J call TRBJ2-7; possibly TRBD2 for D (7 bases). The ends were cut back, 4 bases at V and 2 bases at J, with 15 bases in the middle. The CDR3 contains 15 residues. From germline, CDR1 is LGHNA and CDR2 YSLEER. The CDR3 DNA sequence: TGCGCCAGCAGCCGCGGACCCGGGGGGCCCTACGAGCAGTACTTC. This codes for CASSRGPGGPYEQYF.

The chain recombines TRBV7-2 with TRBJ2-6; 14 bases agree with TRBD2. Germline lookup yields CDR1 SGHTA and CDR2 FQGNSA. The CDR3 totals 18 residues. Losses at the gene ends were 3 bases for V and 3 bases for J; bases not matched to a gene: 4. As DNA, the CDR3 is TGTGCCAGCAGCTTGACTAGCGGGAGGGGTTTTGGGGCCAACGTCCTGACTTTC. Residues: CASSLTSGRGFGANVLTF. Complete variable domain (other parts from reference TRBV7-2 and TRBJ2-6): GAGVSQSPSNKVTEKGKDVELRCDPISGHTALYWYRQSLGQGLEFLIYFQGNSAPDKSGLPSDRFSAERTGGSVSTLTIQRTQQEDSAVYLCASSLTSGRGFGANVLTFGAGSRLTVL.

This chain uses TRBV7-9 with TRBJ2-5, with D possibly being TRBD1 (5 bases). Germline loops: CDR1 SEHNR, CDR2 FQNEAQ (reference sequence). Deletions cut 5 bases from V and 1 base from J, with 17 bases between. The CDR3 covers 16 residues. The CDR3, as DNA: TGTGCCAGCAGCCATCCTCGTGGGGCCATCCAAGAGACCCAGTACTTC. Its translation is CASSHPRGAIQETQYF.

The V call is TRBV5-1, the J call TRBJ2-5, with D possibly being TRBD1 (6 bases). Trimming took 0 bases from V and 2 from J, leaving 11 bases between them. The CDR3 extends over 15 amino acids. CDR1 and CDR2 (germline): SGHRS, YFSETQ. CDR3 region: CASSLATGQQETQYF. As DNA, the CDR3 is TGCGCCAGCAGCTTGGCAACAGGGCAGCAAGAGACCCAGTACTTC.

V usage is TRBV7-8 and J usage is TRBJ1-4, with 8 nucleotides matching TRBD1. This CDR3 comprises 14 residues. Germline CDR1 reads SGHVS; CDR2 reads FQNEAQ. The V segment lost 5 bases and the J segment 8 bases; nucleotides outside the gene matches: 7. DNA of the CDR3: TGTGCCAGCAGCCTGGGGACAGGCGGAGAAAAACTGTTTTTT. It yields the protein CASSLGTGGEKLFF.

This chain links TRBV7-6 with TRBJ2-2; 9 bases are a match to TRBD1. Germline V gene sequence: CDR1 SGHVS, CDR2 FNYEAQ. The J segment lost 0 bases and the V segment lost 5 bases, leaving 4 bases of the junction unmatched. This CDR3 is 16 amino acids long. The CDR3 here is CASSGTGGANTGELFF. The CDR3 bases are TGTGCCAGCAGCGGAACAGGGGGCGCGAACACCGGGGAGCTGTTTTTT.

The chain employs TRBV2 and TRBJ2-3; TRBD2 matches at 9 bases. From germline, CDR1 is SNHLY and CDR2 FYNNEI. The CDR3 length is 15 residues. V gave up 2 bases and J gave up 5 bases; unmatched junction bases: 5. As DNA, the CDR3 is TGTGCCAGCAGTGAACAAGCACTAGCGGGAGATACGCAGTATTTT. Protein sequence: CASSEQALAGDTQYF.

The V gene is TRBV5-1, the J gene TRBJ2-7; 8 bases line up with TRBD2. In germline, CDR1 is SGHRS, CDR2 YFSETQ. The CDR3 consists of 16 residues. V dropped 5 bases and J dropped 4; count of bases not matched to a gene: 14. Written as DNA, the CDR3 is TGCGCCAGCAGTGAACTACCGGGACTAGAAAGGTACGAGCAGTACTTC. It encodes CASSELPGLERYEQYF.

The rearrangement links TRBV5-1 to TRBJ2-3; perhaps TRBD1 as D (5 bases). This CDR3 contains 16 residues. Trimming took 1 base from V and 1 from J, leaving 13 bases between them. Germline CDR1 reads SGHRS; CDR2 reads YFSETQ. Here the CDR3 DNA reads TGCGCCAGCAGCTTGACTGGGGCCCCTGGCACAGATACGCAGTATTTT. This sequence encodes CASSLTGAPGTDTQYF.

The CDR3 loop is CASSLGQNYEQYF. The CDR3 nucleotides read TGTGCCAGCAGTCTGGGACAGAACTACGAGCAGTACTTC. The chain has TRBV6-5 and TRBJ2-7, with 7 bases that match TRBD1. The germline V gene encodes CDR1 MNHEY and CDR2 SVGAGI. CDR3 length: 13 amino acids. With V trimmed by 5 bases and J by 3 bases, 4 bases remained unmatched.

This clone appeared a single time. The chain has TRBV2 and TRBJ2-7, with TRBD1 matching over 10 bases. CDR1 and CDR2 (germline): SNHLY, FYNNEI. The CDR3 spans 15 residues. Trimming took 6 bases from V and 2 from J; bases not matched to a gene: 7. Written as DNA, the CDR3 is TGTGCCAGCAGGAGACAGGGGGCCACACCCTACGAGCAGTACTTC. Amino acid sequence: CASRRQGATPYEQYF.

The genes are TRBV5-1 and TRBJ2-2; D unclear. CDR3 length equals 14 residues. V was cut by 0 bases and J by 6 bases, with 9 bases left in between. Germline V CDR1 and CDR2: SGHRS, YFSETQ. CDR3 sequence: CASSLVTGSGELFF. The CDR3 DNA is TGCGCCAGCAGCTTGGTTACCGGGTCCGGGGAGCTGTTTTTT.

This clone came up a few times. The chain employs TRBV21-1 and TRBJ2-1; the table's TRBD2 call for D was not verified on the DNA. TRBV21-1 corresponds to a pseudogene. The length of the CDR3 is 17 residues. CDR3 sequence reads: CASSQGTSGNAESEQFF. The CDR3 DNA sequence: TGTGCCAGCAGCCAAGGGACTAGCGGGAATGCAGAGTCTGAGCAGTTCTTC.

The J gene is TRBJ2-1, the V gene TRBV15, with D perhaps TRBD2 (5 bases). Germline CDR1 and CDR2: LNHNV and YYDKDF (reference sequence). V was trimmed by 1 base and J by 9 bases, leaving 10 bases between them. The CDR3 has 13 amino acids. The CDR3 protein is CATSRGRGSEQFF. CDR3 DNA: TGTGCCACCAGCAGAGGACGGGGTAGTGAGCAGTTCTTC.

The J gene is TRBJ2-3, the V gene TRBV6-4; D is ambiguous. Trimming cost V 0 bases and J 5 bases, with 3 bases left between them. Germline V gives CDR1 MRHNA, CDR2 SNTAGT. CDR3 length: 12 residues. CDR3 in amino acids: CASSDSIDTQYF. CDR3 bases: TGTGCCAGCAGTGACTCCATAGATACGCAGTATTTT.

In DNA form, the CDR3 reads TGTGCCAGCAGCCTCTACCAGGGGCCCCAGCATTTT. Protein product: CASSLYQGPQHF. The chain has TRBV6-5 and TRBJ1-5, with a weak D call TRBD1 (5 bases). Trimming removed 6 bases at V and 9 bases at J, with 12 bases between. The germline gives CDR1 MNHEY, CDR2 SVGAGI. The CDR3 length is 12 residues.

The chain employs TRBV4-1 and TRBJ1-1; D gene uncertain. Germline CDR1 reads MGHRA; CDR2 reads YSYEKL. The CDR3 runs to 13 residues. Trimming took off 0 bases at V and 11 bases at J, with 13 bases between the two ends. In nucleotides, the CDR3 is TGCGCCAGCAGCCAAGATCCCGAGGGAGTCGCTTTCTTT. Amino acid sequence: CASSQDPEGVAFF.

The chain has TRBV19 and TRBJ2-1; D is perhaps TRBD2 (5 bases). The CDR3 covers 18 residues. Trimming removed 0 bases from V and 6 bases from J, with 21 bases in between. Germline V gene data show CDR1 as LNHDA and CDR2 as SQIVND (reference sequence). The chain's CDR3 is CASSIDSPLRDSGNEQFF. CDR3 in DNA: TGTGCCAGTAGTATAGACTCCCCCTTGAGGGATTCGGGCAATGAGCAGTTCTTC.